The 14 T cell receptor beta chains presented below share a single source sample, sequenced in a study of blood T cells in healthy people across ages. With a J-beta primer mix and a sample-barcoded 5' primer, a second PCR ran about 6 to 11 cycles. TCRdb re-derived calls from the 5' RACE reads in MiXCR, one entry per CDR3 protein. The data show 500,000 to 600,000 distinct CDR3 sequences, 27% seen once. Sequenced: blood. The receptors were sampled from a woman in her 70s in good health.

This clonotype was picked up a small number of times. At one end, the junction sequence differs from germline, possibly due to a read error. The genes are TRBV11-2 and TRBJ2-1; 10 bases are shared with TRBD2. CDR1 is SGHAT, CDR2 FQNNGV, per germline. CDR3 length: 12 amino acids. Here the CDR3 DNA reads TGTGCCAGCAGACACTGGACTAGCGGCTCGTCCTTC. It codes for CASRHWTSGSSF.

The rearrangement links TRBV10-3 to TRBJ2-7; 9 nucleotides agree with TRBD1. CDR1 is ENHRY, CDR2 SYGVKD, per germline. Trimming took 6 bases from V and 3 from J; bases not matched to a gene: 6. This CDR3 has 14 amino acids. CDR3 in DNA: TGTGCCATCAGCCGGACAGGGGAAGGCTACGAGCAGTACTTC. Translation gives CAISRTGEGYEQYF.

This clonotype was detected only a few times. This sequence joins TRBV6-6 and TRBJ2-7, with 10 bases aligning to TRBD1. CDR1 is MNHNY and CDR2 is SVGAGI in the germline V gene (reference sequence). V shed 5 bases, J shed 3 bases, and the junction held 10 bases outside the gene matches. The CDR3 runs 16 residues. The DNA for the CDR3 is TGTGCCAGCAGTAAGGCCTTAGGACAGGGGGTCTACGAGCAGTACTTC. It is translated as CASSKALGQGVYEQYF.

The J gene is TRBJ2-1, the V gene TRBV5-8, with 7 bases aligning to TRBD2. V was pared by 2 bases and J by 2 bases, with 4 bases of the junction left unmatched. The CDR3 is 15 residues long. Germline loops: CDR1 SGHTS, CDR2 YDEGEE. This CDR3 is CASSLAGRPYNEQFF. The CDR3 DNA sequence: TGTGCCAGCAGCTTAGCGGGGCGACCCTACAATGAGCAGTTCTTC.

The chain has TRBV12-3 or TRBV12-4 and TRBJ2-6; D unresolved. This CDR3 is 15 amino acids long. V was clipped by 7 bases and J by 1 base, with 11 bases between them. The CDR3 region has the DNA TGTGCCAGCACCCTTCAGAAGTCTGGGGCCAACGTCCTGACTTTC. Translation: CASTLQKSGANVLTF.

This clonotype came up a few times. The rearrangement joins TRBV20-1 to TRBJ1-1, with 7 bases identical to TRBD1. Germline V gives CDR1 DFQATT, CDR2 SNEGSKA (reference sequence). The CDR3 totals 14 residues. Unmatched junction bases numbered 9, after V lost 8 bases and J lost 0 bases. This chain's CDR3 is CSSKTGAMNTEAFF. DNA of the CDR3: TGCAGTTCAAAAACAGGGGCGATGAACACTGAAGCTTTCTTT.

The chain combines TRBV12-3 or TRBV12-4 with TRBJ1-6; D not certain. The CDR3 covers 12 residues. Trimming took off 6 bases at V and 8 bases at J, with 8 bases between the two ends. The CDR3 loop is CASRIMDSPLHF. In nucleotides, the CDR3 is TGTGCCAGCAGGATAATGGATTCACCCCTCCACTTT.

There are a few counts of this clonotype. The chain carries TRBV4-3 and TRBJ1-5, with no clear D. This CDR3 spans 13 amino acids. V lost 0 bases, J lost 6 bases, and 6 bases lay in between. The germline V gene has CDR1 LGHNA and CDR2 YSLEER. DNA of the CDR3: TGCGCCAGCAGCCAAGAAAAGTTTCAGCCCCAGCATTTT. Its translation: CASSQEKFQPQHF.

This clonotype occurred a few times. The junction and the germline gene differ at one end; a read error may be behind it. V usage is TRBV5-1 and J usage is TRBJ2-1, with 11 bases that match TRBD2. Germline assignment: CDR1 SGHRS and CDR2 YFSETQ. CDR3 length equals 15 residues. The CDR3 DNA is TGTGCCAGCAGTTCTAGCGGGGGGCCCCACAATGAGCAGTTCTTC. It codes for CASSSSGGPHNEQFF.

This clonotype came up a few times. This rearrangement joins TRBV5-1 to TRBJ2-1; 7 positions match TRBD1. Germline trimming cut 3 bases from V and 1 base from J; bases unmatched to any gene: 10. In germline, CDR1 is SGHRS, CDR2 YFSETQ. The CDR3 is 17 amino acids. This CDR3 is CASSSYRGLGSYNEQFF. For the CDR3, the DNA is TGCGCCAGCAGCTCCTACAGGGGATTGGGGTCCTACAATGAGCAGTTCTTC.

In DNA form, the CDR3 reads TGTGCCGAGGGTCGGGGGACGAATGGCTACACCTTC. Its protein product is CAEGRGTNGYTF. The chain has TRBV12-3 or TRBV12-4 and TRBJ1-2; tentative D call: TRBD1 (5 bases). The CDR3 sequence is 12 residues long. V lost 11 bases and J 6 bases, leaving 16 bases between the germline ends.

This clonotype was seen a handful of times. The chain combines TRBV27 with TRBJ1-2; 8 nucleotides align to TRBD1. Germline V gives CDR1 MNHEY, CDR2 SMNVEV (reference sequence). The CDR3 covers 13 residues. The V gene end was trimmed by 4 bases and the J gene end by 4 bases; junction bases not matched to a gene: 2. This CDR3 is CASSYTGGYGYTF. The DNA for the CDR3 is TGTGCCAGCAGTTATACAGGGGGCTATGGCTACACCTTC.

V is TRBV12-3 or TRBV12-4 and J is TRBJ2-7; 7 bases are a match to TRBD1. The CDR3 is made up of 16 amino acids. The trim removed 1 base at V and 1 base at J, leaving 7 bases unmatched. This CDR3 reads CASSLVWDRESYEQYF. CDR3 bases: TGTGCCAGCAGTTTAGTTTGGGACAGAGAATCCTACGAGCAGTACTTC.

This clonotype was recorded once. J is TRBJ2-1 and V is TRBV2, with no clear D. Trimming cost V 2 bases and J 10 bases, with 6 bases left between them. Germline V gene data show CDR1 as SNHLY and CDR2 as FYNNEI. CDR3 size: 11 residues. The CDR3 spells CASSESDEQFF. DNA for the CDR3: TGTGCCAGCAGTGAAAGCGACGAGCAGTTCTTC.